This T cell receptor (beta chain) was sequenced in a study of cytomegalovirus exposure and HLA in healthy donors. This clone is a singleton in its sample. Its antigen is undetermined. Primers included in the PCR were 60 Vbeta and 13 Jbeta primers. Profiling relied on immunoSEQ multiplex PCR, and the TCRdb table lists in-frame clones only, not all of them. The table includes approximately 220,000 clones, about 83% detected once. Overall study findings and caveats: As a later analysis revealed, most CMV-associated TCR beta chains appeared HLA-restricted. Rarity characterized most TCR sequences, yet some public TCRs appeared in many donors. What was likely a sequencing artifact was a cluster of highly shared sequence variants. It was 164 TCR beta chains that were listed as cytomegalovirus-associated.

Sequencing was carried out using PBMCs. The origin of this receptor is a girl between 10 and 17 years old in good health and CMV-seronegative.

The chain's CDR3 is CASSLEGRVWGHNEQFF. The CDR3 DNA reads TGTGCCAGCAGCTTAGAGGGCAGGGTATGGGGGCACAATGAGCAGTTCTTC. V usage is TRBV7-8 and J usage is TRBJ2-1; D perhaps matches TRBD1 (6 bases). V was pared by 1 base and J by 5 bases, with 18 bases between. The CDR3 is made up of 17 amino acids. Germline loops: CDR1 SGHVS, CDR2 FQNEAQ.